This T cell receptor beta chain was obtained from a study of blood T cell repertoires in COVID-19. In the study overall: Some COVID-19 samples were acute and others convalescent; all came from the United States, Italy and Spain. PBMCs, B-cell-depleted T cells, or T cells provided the cDNA or gDNA that made up the material.

In the authors' methods: How many nucleated cells were present was estimated from reference gene primer amplification. Repertoires were generated with immunoSEQ multiplex PCR, while TCRdb's copy carries only in-frame clones and drops some. Clone size and V and J calls were adopted from that table, with D and trimming inferred from the DNA. In the table there are about 26,000 clones, roughly 91% of which are singletons. This clonotype was obtained from a human donor in a cohort sampled during active COVID-19. The donor label of this sample is uncertain. Sequenced sample: peripheral blood.

This chain's CDR3 is CASSDFRTGGYYEQYF. As DNA, the CDR3 is TGTGCCAGCAGTGACTTCCGGACAGGGGGCTACTACGAGCAGTACTTC. The chain combines TRBV6-1 with TRBJ2-7, with 11 bases matching TRBD1. This CDR3 has 16 amino acids. With 3 bases clipped from V and 3 bases from J, the junction kept 7 bases outside the gene matches. Germline assignment: CDR1 MNHNS and CDR2 SASEGT.